Listed below are T cell receptor beta chains from one sample, sequenced in a study of T-cell reconstitution after alpha-beta-depleted transplantation in children. TCRdb independently ran MiXCR on the PCR reads; one entry per CDR3 protein. The data show about 480,000 distinct CDR3 sequences, around 13% seen once. The specimen was PBMCs from the stem cell graft donor, collected from the stem cell graft. These receptors came from a human donor who donated a stem cell graft to a child with combined immunodeficiency. Each CDR3 is given with its conserved first and last residue. Each record gives: J gene, clone size, V gene, D gene, CDR3 DNA, CDR3 protein. A D gene is named only where the DNA matches it firmly. Clone size, where shown, is once, few, many, or a class for clones that have expanded.

TRBJ2-7 | . | TRBV10-3 | . | TGTGCCATCAGTGCCCCCTCGGGCAGGGAGGATTCCTACGAGCAGTACTTC | CAISAPSGREDSYEQYF
TRBJ2-7 | . | TRBV7-2 | . | TGTGCCAGCAGCTTCGCGGGATCAAGCTCCTACGAGCAGTACTTC | CASSFAGSSSYEQYF
TRBJ2-3 | . | TRBV6-6 | . | TGTGCCAGCAGTACCAAGCCAGATACGCAGTATTTT | CASSTKPDTQYF
TRBJ2-1 | many | TRBV12-3/TRBV12-4 | . | TGTGCCAGCAGTTTTAGAGGGGGGGATAATGAGCAGTTCTTC | CASSFRGGDNEQFF
TRBJ2-3 | few | TRBV20-1 | TRBD1 | TGCAGTGGCCCGACAGGGTTGGATACGCAGTATTTT | CSGPTGLDTQYF
TRBJ1-5 | few | TRBV24-1 | . | TGTGCCACCAGTGATTTTTCCCTAAATCAGCCCCAGCATTTT | CATSDFSLNQPQHF
TRBJ2-1 | few | TRBV5-5 | TRBD2 | TGTGCCAGCAGTTCTGACTCGGGAGGCCCCTCCTACAATGAGCAGTTCTTC | CASSSDSGGPSYNEQFF
TRBJ2-1 | . | TRBV20-1 | TRBD2 | TGCAGTGCTAGAGATCCCACTAGCGGGACTTCCTACAATGAGCAGTTCTTC | CSARDPTSGTSYNEQFF
TRBJ2-3 | few | TRBV29-1 | . | TGCAGCGTTGAAGCGGGAGCTGTAGATACGCAGTATTTT | CSVEAGAVDTQYF
TRBJ2-7 | few | TRBV7-9 | TRBD1 | TGTGCCAGCAGCCGCATACTCCGGGACAGGGGGCGAAAAGAGCAGTACTTC | CASSRILRDRGRKEQYF
TRBJ2-5 | many | TRBV9 | . | TGTGCCAGCAGCGTAGACAGTCGCGAATTGGAGACCCAGTACTTC | CASSVDSRELETQYF
TRBJ2-3 | . | TRBV18 | . | TGTGCCAGCTCACTTAGGGGAGACAGAACAGATACGCAGTATTTT | CASSLRGDRTDTQYF
TRBJ2-2 | many | TRBV29-1 | TRBD2 | TGCAGCGTTGAATCGCTAGCGGGAGGGCCGGACGGGGAGCTGTTTTTT | CSVESLAGGPDGELFF
TRBJ2-1 | few | TRBV11-2 | . | TGTGCCAGCAGCTTACCCCTAGATAGGAATGAGCAGTTCTTC | CASSLPLDRNEQFF
TRBJ2-7 | . | TRBV30 | . | TGTGCCTGGAGTGTATTAGGGGTCGAGCAGTACTTC | CAWSVLGVEQYF
TRBJ2-5 | . | TRBV7-8 | TRBD1 | TGTGCCAGCAGCTCCTCTCCGACAGGGGGCATACAAGAGACCCAGTACTTC | CASSSSPTGGIQETQYF
TRBJ2-1 | many | TRBV12-3/TRBV12-4 | . | TGTGCCAGCAGTTTATTTGGTTCCGGCAACGACGGCAATGAGCAGTTCTTC | CASSLFGSGNDGNEQFF
TRBJ2-7 | . | TRBV12-3/TRBV12-4 | . | TGTGCCAGCAGTTTACTGGGTATGGTAAGGGACGAGCAGTACTTC | CASSLLGMVRDEQYF
TRBJ2-7 | few | TRBV18 | . | TGTGCCAGCTCACCAGTTATCGGCAATACCGGTTTGGGGGAGCAGTACTTC | CASSPVIGNTGLGEQYF
TRBJ1-2 | . | TRBV29-1 | . | TGCAGCGTTGAAGGGTTCCCTAACTATGGCTACACCTTC | CSVEGFPNYGYTF
TRBJ1-4 | few | TRBV7-8 | . | TGTGCCAGCAGCCCCACCGGGACAACTAATGAAAAACTGTTTTTT | CASSPTGTTNEKLFF
TRBJ2-1 | few | TRBV21-1 | . | TGTGCCAGCAGCACTGAACAGGGGAACAATGAGCAGTTCTTC | CASSTEQGNNEQFF
TRBJ2-7 | many | TRBV6-2/TRBV6-3 | TRBD1 | TGTGCCAGCAGTTACCACCAATCGGACAGGGGGAGCGAGCAGTACTTC | CASSYHQSDRGSEQYF
TRBJ1-5 | . | TRBV12-3/TRBV12-4 | . | TGTGCCAGCAGTTTTCACGGGGGTGGTAATCAGCCCCAGCATTTT | CASSFHGGGNQPQHF
TRBJ1-1 | many | TRBV10-3 | . | TGTGCCATCAGAGTCGACTTGAACACTGAAGCTTTCTTT | CAIRVDLNTEAFF
TRBJ2-3 | few | TRBV25-1 | . | TGTGCCAGCAGTGGAGACCTAGCCACAGATACGCAGTATTTT | CASSGDLATDTQYF
TRBJ1-1 | . | TRBV24-1 | TRBD1 | TGTGCCACCAGGGGACAGATGAACACTGAAGCTTTCTTT | CATRGQMNTEAFF
TRBJ2-1 | few | TRBV10-3 | TRBD2 | TGTGCCATCGGGGAGGGTGGGTCCTACAATGAGCAGTTCTTC | CAIGEGGSYNEQFF
TRBJ1-2 | . | TRBV18 | TRBD1 | TGTGCCAGCTCACCGGGACAGGTGCCCTATGGCTACACCTTC | CASSPGQVPYGYTF
TRBJ2-3 | . | TRBV6-2/TRBV6-3 | TRBD1 | TGTGCCAGCAAGAGTGGGACAGCCCTAACAGATACGCAGTATTTT | CASKSGTALTDTQYF
TRBJ2-2 | . | TRBV24-1 | . | TGTGCCACCAGTTCATGGCCGAACACCGGGGAGCTGTTTTTT | CATSSWPNTGELFF
TRBJ1-1 | few | TRBV12-3/TRBV12-4 | TRBD1 | TGTGCCAGCAGTTTAGATAGGGGGCGGAGGACTGAAGCTTTCTTT | CASSLDRGRRTEAFF
TRBJ2-5 | . | TRBV7-2 | . | TGTGCCAGCAGCTTTCGGGCCCAAGAGACCCAGTACTTC | CASSFRAQETQYF
TRBJ2-7 | many | TRBV7-3 | TRBD2 | TGTGCCAGCAGCTTAATGGCGGGAGCTTATCACGAGCAGTACTTC | CASSLMAGAYHEQYF
TRBJ2-7 | few | TRBV30 | . | TGTGCCTGGAGTGTGATGGGACCAGAGCAGTACTTC | CAWSVMGPEQYF
TRBJ2-1 | . | TRBV5-1 | . | TGCGCCAGCAGCGGCAGGGAGAGGACCTACAATGAGCAGTTCTTC | CASSGRERTYNEQFF
TRBJ2-3 | many | TRBV3-1 | . | TGTGCCAGCAGCCAAGACTGGGGGAGTATCGTGACAGATACGCAGTATTTT | CASSQDWGSIVTDTQYF
TRBJ2-1 | few | TRBV4-3 | TRBD1 | TGCGCCAGCAGCCAAGGGACAGGGGAGCCACATCAGTTCTTC | CASSQGTGEPHQFF
TRBJ2-7 | . | TRBV30 | . | TGTGCCTGGAGTGTTCTATTCTTCGGGCCCCTGTACTTC | CAWSVLFFGPLYF
TRBJ2-1 | many | TRBV29-1 | . | TGCAGCGTTGAATTCGGGGACCGGGGCTACAATGAGCAGTTCTTC | CSVEFGDRGYNEQFF
TRBJ1-3 | . | TRBV28 | TRBD1 | TGTGCCAGCAGTTTAAATACAGGGGGCCCTGGAAACACCATATATTTT | CASSLNTGGPGNTIYF
TRBJ2-4 | few | TRBV25-1 | TRBD1 | TGTGCCAGCAGTGGGACAGGGGGCGCGGACATTCAGTACTTC | CASSGTGGADIQYF
TRBJ2-5 | . | TRBV27 | . | TGTGCCAGCACAGCGGTGACCCAGTACTTC | CASTAVTQYF
TRBJ2-1 | . | TRBV2 | . | TGTGCCAGCAGTGTAAGGAGACAGGTCTCCTACAATGAGCAGTTCTTC | CASSVRRQVSYNEQFF
TRBJ2-1 | . | TRBV7-3 | TRBD2 | TGTGCCAGCAGCTTATCGGGACTAGCCGAATATGAGCAGTTCTTC | CASSLSGLAEYEQFF
TRBJ1-1 | many | TRBV7-2 | . | TGTGCCAGCAGCTGGGACGGGAGGTACACTGAAGCTTTCTTT | CASSWDGRYTEAFF
TRBJ1-4 | few | TRBV7-8 | TRBD1 | TGTGCCAGCAGCTTCGCAGGGGGCTCGGAAAAACTGTTTTTT | CASSFAGGSEKLFF
TRBJ2-7 | many | TRBV6-5 | . | TGTGCCAGCAGTTCTACAGACTCCTACGAGCAGTACTTC | CASSSTDSYEQYF
TRBJ1-5 | . | TRBV4-3 | . | TGCGCCAGCAGCCAAGACACGACCCGAAATCAGCCCCAGCATTTT | CASSQDTTRNQPQHF
TRBJ1-6 | many | TRBV12-3/TRBV12-4 | TRBD1 | TGTGCCAGCAGCTCTACAGGGGCCTATAATTCACCCCTCCACTTT | CASSSTGAYNSPLHF
TRBJ2-7 | . | TRBV7-3 | TRBD1 | TGTGCCAGCAGCTTAACCGGGACAGGGGGCCCCTACGAGCAGTACTTC | CASSLTGTGGPYEQYF
TRBJ2-5 | few | TRBV7-2 | TRBD2 | TGTGCCAGCAGCTTCGGGACTATCCAAGAGACCCAGTACTTC | CASSFGTIQETQYF
TRBJ1-2 | many | TRBV5-6 | TRBD1 | TGTGCCAGCACCCCTTCTGGACAGGGCTACTATGGCTACACCTTC | CASTPSGQGYYGYTF
TRBJ1-4 | . | TRBV4-2 | TRBD1 | TGTGCCAGCAGCCTCACAGGGGGCGTAGGTGAAAAACTGTTTTTT | CASSLTGGVGEKLFF
TRBJ2-3 | . | TRBV5-1 | . | TGCGCCAGCATCCGTGAGAGGGTAGGAGGCACAGATACGCAGTATTTT | CASIRERVGGTDTQYF
TRBJ1-1 | . | TRBV7-3 | . | TGTGCCAGCAGCTTCATCAGAACCCGCCACCCTGAAGCTTTCTTT | CASSFIRTRHPEAFF
TRBJ1-5 | . | TRBV6-2/TRBV6-3 | TRBD1 | TGTGCCAGCAGGCTGACAGGGGGCCCATTCAGCAATCAGCCCCAGCATTTT | CASRLTGGPFSNQPQHF
TRBJ2-2 | . | TRBV12-3/TRBV12-4 | . | TGTGCCAGCTGCATGCAGGGATCTCGAACCGGGGAGCTGTTTTTT | CASCMQGSRTGELFF
TRBJ1-1 | few | TRBV15 | . | TGTGCCACCAGCAGAGACCGGTGGTTCACTGAAGCTTTCTTT | CATSRDRWFTEAFF